Sequencing of this TCR beta chain was carried out in a study of blood T cell repertoires in COVID-19. Across the study: Samples came from the United States, Italy and Spain, spanning acute and convalescent COVID-19. Sample material is recorded as cDNA or gDNA derived from T cells, B-cell-depleted T cells, or PBMCs.

The CDR3 has 13 amino acids. V lost 2 bases and J 5 bases, leaving 7 bases between the germline ends. Germline V gene lookup returns CDR1 LNHDA and CDR2 SQIVND (reference sequence). Authors' methods: Counts of nucleated cells, estimated from reference gene primer amplification, were obtained. TCRdb's copy holds only in-frame clones and misses some; the assay was immunoSEQ multiplex PCR. The DNA gave D and trimming, while V, J and clone size come from that table. The sample has about 280,000 clones; approximately 90% are singletons. Material: peripheral blood. The chain recombines TRBV19 with TRBJ2-1; D possibly corresponds to TRBD1 (6 bases). The receptor was derived from a man aged 35 to 55 with acute or convalescent COVID-19. The CDR3 region has the DNA TGTGCCAGTAGTATAACAGGGAACAATGAGCAGTTCTTC. It codes for CASSITGNNEQFF.